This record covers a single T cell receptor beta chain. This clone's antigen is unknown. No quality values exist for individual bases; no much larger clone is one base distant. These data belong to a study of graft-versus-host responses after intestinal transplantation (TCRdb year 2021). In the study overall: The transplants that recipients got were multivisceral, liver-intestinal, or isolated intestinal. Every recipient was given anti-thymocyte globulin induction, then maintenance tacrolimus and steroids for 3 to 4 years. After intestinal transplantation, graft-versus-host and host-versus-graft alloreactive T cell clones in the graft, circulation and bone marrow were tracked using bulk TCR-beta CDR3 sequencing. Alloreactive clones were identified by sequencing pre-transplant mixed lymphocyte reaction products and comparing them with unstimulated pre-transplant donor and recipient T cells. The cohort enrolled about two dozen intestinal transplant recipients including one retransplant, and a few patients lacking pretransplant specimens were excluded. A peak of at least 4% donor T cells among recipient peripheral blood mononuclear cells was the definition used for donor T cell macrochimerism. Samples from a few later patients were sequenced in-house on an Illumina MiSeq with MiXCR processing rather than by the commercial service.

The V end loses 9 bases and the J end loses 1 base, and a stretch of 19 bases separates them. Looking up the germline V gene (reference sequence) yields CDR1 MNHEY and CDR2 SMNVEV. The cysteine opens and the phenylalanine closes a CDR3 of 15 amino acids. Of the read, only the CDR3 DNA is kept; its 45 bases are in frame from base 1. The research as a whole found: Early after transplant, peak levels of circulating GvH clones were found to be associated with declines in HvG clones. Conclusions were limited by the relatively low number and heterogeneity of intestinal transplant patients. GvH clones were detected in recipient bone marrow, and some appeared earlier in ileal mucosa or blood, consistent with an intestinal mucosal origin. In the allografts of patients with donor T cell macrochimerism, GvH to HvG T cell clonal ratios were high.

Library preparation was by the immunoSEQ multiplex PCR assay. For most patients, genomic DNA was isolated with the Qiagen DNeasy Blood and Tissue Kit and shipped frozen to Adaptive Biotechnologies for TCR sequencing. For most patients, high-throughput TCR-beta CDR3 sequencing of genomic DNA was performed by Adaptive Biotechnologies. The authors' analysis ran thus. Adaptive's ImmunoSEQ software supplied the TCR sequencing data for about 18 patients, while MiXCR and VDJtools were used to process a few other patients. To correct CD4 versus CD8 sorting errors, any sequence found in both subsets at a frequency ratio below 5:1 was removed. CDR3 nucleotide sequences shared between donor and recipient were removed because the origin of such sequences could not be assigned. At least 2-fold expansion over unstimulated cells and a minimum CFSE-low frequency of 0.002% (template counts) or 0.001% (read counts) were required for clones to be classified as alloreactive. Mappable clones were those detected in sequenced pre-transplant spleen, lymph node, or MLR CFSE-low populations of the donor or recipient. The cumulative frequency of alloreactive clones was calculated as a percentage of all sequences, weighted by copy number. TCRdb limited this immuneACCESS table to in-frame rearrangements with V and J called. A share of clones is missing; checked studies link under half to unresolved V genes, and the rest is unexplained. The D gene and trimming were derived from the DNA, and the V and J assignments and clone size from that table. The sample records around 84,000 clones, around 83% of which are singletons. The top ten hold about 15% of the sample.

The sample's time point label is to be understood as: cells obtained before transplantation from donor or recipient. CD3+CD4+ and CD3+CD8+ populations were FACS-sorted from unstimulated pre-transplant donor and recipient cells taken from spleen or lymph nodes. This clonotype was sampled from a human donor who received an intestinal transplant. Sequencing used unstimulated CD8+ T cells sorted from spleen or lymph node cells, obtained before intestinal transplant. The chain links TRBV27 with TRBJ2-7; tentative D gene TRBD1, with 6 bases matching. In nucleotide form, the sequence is TGTGCCAGTCGACCCGGGCAGGGGTCATCCTACGAGCAGTACTTC. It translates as CASRPGQGSSYEQYF.